This TCR beta chain was recovered during a study of blood T cell repertoires in COVID-19. Using immunoSEQ multiplex PCR, the repertoire was profiled, and TCRdb retains in-frame clones only, with some absent. The sample has hundreds of thousands of clones, roughly nine tenths seen once. This clone was detected once. Trimming at V came to 4 bases and at J to 8 bases, leaving 7 bases not matched to a gene. The CDR3 runs 13 residues. The V gene's germline CDR1 is GTSNPN and CDR2 SVGIG (reference sequence). The rearrangement joins TRBV30 to TRBJ1-2, with 10 bases identical to TRBD1. This clonotype originated in a woman in her forties or fifties who had recovered from COVID-19. Source material: PBMCs or T cells enriched from blood (not recorded which). In nucleotides, the CDR3 is TGTGCCTGGAAGTGGGGGACAGGGGACGGCTACACCTTC. This codes for CAWKWGTGDGYTF.